Following are 11 T cell receptor beta chains from one sample sequenced in a study of CD8 T cells in ankylosing spondylitis. TCRdb called the 5' RACE reads again in MiXCR, with one record for every CDR3 protein. The sample shows about 190,000 distinct CDR3 sequences, 13% of them seen only once. The material sequenced was blood, either unsorted or a sorted T cell fraction (not recorded which). These receptors were collected from a female donor with ankylosing spondylitis or in good health (not recorded which).

The rearrangement uses TRBV4-2 and TRBJ2-1; possibly TRBD1 or TRBD2 for D (7 bases each). CDR1 and CDR2 from the germline V gene are LGHNA and YNFKEQ. The CDR3 loop spans 15 amino acids. Trimming took 0 bases from V and 4 from J, leaving 10 bases between them. The CDR3 region has the DNA TGTGCCAGCAGCCAAGACAGGGGGGGATACAATGAGCAGTTCTTC. Its protein is CASSQDRGGYNEQFF.

This clonotype has a count of ten or more. The chain links TRBV7-2 to TRBJ1-2, with D possibly matching TRBD1 (6 bases). The CDR3 runs 14 residues. Germline V lookup: CDR1 SGHTA, CDR2 FQGNSA. Trimming stripped 5 bases from V and 4 bases from J, with 14 bases between. CDR3 bases: TGTGCCAGCAGCCCTCAACAGGGACCCTATGGCTACACCTTC. It codes for CASSPQQGPYGYTF.

This clonotype was recorded at least ten times. The CDR3 loop reads CATSDLTGELFF. Here the CDR3 DNA reads TGTGCCACCAGTGATTTAACCGGGGAGCTGTTTTTT. The chain links TRBV24-1 to TRBJ2-2; D gene uncertain. The length of the CDR3 is 12 residues. Per the germline V gene, CDR1 is KGHDR and CDR2 is SFDVKD. Trimming shortened V by 1 base and J by 5 bases, and 1 base separated the two germline ends.

This clonotype was seen ten or more times. The chain couples TRBV7-8 to TRBJ2-2, with D perhaps matching TRBD2 (7 bases). V gave up 5 bases and J gave up 0 bases, with 19 bases separating them. The CDR3 is 18 residues long. In germline, CDR1 is SGHVS, CDR2 FQNEAQ. The CDR3 nucleotides read TGTGCCAGCAGCCCGGCTCTAGGGGGGGTAGCGAACACCGGGGAGCTGTTTTTT. Its protein product is CASSPALGGVANTGELFF.

The chain is built from TRBV6-1 and TRBJ1-4; 7 positions agree with TRBD1. The V segment lost 8 bases and the J segment 5 bases; nucleotides outside the gene matches: 8. The CDR3 runs to 14 residues. The germline gives CDR1 MNHNS, CDR2 SASEGT. This CDR3 reads CASGRQGSNEKLFF. The CDR3, as DNA: TGTGCCAGCGGAAGACAGGGATCAAATGAAAAACTGTTTTTT.

This clonotype showed up just a few times. The V call is TRBV28, the J call TRBJ2-7; the match to TRBD1 covers 9 bases. V trimming: 6 bases; J trimming: 2 bases; junction bases outside the gene matches: 5. The germline CDR1 and CDR2 sequences are MDHEN and SYDVKM. The CDR3 totals 14 residues. The CDR3 DNA reads as TGTGCCAGCAGACGACAGGGGGATCCCTACGAGCAGTACTTC. This encodes CASRRQGDPYEQYF.

Many counts were recorded for this clonotype. This rearrangement joins TRBV7-8 to TRBJ1-4; TRBD1 matches at 7 bases. The germline V gene has CDR1 SGHVS and CDR2 FQNEAQ. V shed 1 base and J 3 bases; nucleotides not matched to a gene: 5. There are 16 residues in the CDR3. CDR3 protein: CASSLVRGQPNEKLFF. In DNA form, the CDR3 reads TGTGCCAGCAGCTTAGTTAGGGGACAGCCTAATGAAAAACTGTTTTTT.

The rearrangement links TRBV14 to TRBJ1-1, with TRBD1 matching over 8 bases. The CDR3 consists of 16 residues. Germline-derived CDR1 and CDR2 are SGHDN and FVKESK. J lost 2 bases, V lost 2 bases, and 7 bases had no gene match. CDR3: CASSQRTGTPNTEAFF. The CDR3 nucleotides read TGTGCCAGCAGCCAAAGGACAGGGACCCCAAACACTGAAGCTTTCTTT.

The rearrangement links TRBV7-9 to TRBJ2-6; D unresolved. Trimming pared 7 bases from V and 6 bases from J, leaving 7 bases between. Germline V CDR1 and CDR2: SEHNR, FQNEAQ (reference sequence). The CDR3 loop spans 12 amino acids. As DNA, the CDR3 is TGTGCCAGCACCCAATTGGCCAACGTCCTGACTTTC. Amino acids: CASTQLANVLTF. Drawing the rest from reference TRBV7-9 and TRBJ2-6, the complete variable domain is DTGVSQNPRHKITKRGQNVTFRCDPISEHNRLYWYRQTLGQGPEFLTYFQNEAQLEKSRLLSDRFSAERPKGSFSTLEIQRTEQGDSAMYLCASTQLANVLTFGAGSRLTVL.

This chain links TRBV12-3 or TRBV12-4 with TRBJ2-1; TRBD2 agrees at 11 bases. V shed 10 bases and J 7 bases; nucleotides not matched to a gene: 9. This CDR3 has 14 amino acids. The chain's CDR3 is CATSLAGGGNEQFF. The CDR3 region has the DNA TGTGCCACTTCATTAGCGGGAGGGGGGAATGAGCAGTTCTTC.

This clonotype has just a few counts. The junction departs from the called germline gene at one end, perhaps through a read error. The gene calls are TRBV7-2 and TRBJ2-3; D remains ambiguous. CDR1 SGHTA and CDR2 FQGNSA come from the germline V gene. The CDR3 is made up of 16 amino acids. The CDR3 protein is CASSLSPSAGTDTQYF. The CDR3 bases are TGTGCCAGTAGCTTGTCCCCATCCGCTGGCACAGATACGCAGTATTTT.